This entry lists 20 T cell receptor beta chains sequenced from one sample in a study of blood T cell repertoires in COVID-19. The method was immunoSEQ multiplex PCR; TCRdb's version includes in-frame clones alone and lacks a portion of them. Of 100,000 to 150,000 clones listed, roughly 86% were seen once; the top ten hold about 5%. Sequencing was carried out using peripheral blood. The receptors originated from a human donor in a cohort sampled during active COVID-19.

The CDR3 DNA follows: TGTGCCAGCAGCCCGCGTCACGCGAATGAGCAGTTCTTC. Translating it yields CASSPRHANEQFF. The chain is built from TRBV7-9 and TRBJ2-1; D unresolved. Germline V gene sequence: CDR1 SEHNR, CDR2 FQNEAQ (reference sequence). V lost 5 bases to trimming and J lost 7 bases, with 12 bases between them. CDR3 length: 13 amino acids.

This CDR3 reads CASSVTSLEKTQYF. The CDR3 nucleotides are TGTGCCAGCAGCGTCACTAGCCTCGAAAAGACCCAGTACTTC. The chain employs TRBV9 and TRBJ2-5, with a tentative D call TRBD2 (6 bases). Germline V gene lookup returns CDR1 SGDLS and CDR2 YYNGEE. The CDR3 runs to 14 residues. V was pared by 2 bases and J by 6 bases, with 14 bases between.

This chain links TRBV4-3 with TRBJ2-3; 7 bases align to TRBD2. The CDR3 runs 16 residues. V gave up 4 bases and J gave up 0 bases; unmatched junction bases: 7. Looked up from germline, CDR1 is LGHNA and CDR2 is YSLEER. The CDR3 DNA reads TGCGCCAGCAGCCTGCGACCCGGGGGGAGCACAGATACGCAGTATTTT. Its translation: CASSLRPGGSTDTQYF.

The V and J genes are TRBV24-1 and TRBJ2-7; D remains ambiguous. CDR1 and CDR2 from the germline V gene are KGHDR and SFDVKD. V was clipped by 9 bases and J by 2 bases, with 10 bases between them. The CDR3 spans 12 residues. The CDR3 bases are TGTGCCACCGGGTCGGGTCCCTACGAGCAGTACTTC. Encoded protein: CATGSGPYEQYF.

This clone was picked up a small number of times. The CDR3 here is CASKGRGYEQYF. The CDR3 DNA sequence: TGTGCCAGCAAAGGCAGGGGATACGAGCAGTACTTC. The V call is TRBV6-5, the J call TRBJ2-7; a possible D gene is TRBD1 (6 bases). Trimming removed 7 bases at V and 4 bases at J, with 11 bases between. CDR1 MNHEY and CDR2 SVGAGI come from the germline V gene. This CDR3 is built from 12 residues.

The gene calls are TRBV3-1 (or the pseudogene TRBV3-2) and TRBJ2-1, with D maybe TRBD2 (6 bases). Germline CDR1 and CDR2: LGHDT and YNNKEL (reference sequence). V lost 1 base and J lost 4, with 11 bases in between. CDR3 size: 15 residues. The CDR3 protein is CASSQGFSGYNEQFF. CDR3 bases: TGTGCCAGCAGCCAAGGTTTTAGCGGTTACAATGAGCAGTTCTTC.

This sequence joins TRBV10-1 and TRBJ2-2, with a weak D call TRBD1 (5 bases). V lost 6 bases and J lost 7, with 9 bases in between. The germline gives CDR1 WNHNN, CDR2 SYGVQD (reference sequence). The CDR3 has 12 amino acids. CDR3 in DNA: TGCGCCAGCAGGAATCAGGGCGGGGAGCTGTTTTTT. It translates to CASRNQGGELFF.

The J gene is TRBJ2-1, the V gene TRBV9, with 9 bases matching TRBD2. Trimming cost V 2 bases and J 4 bases; bases outside gene matches: 4. Germline V gene data show CDR1 as SGDLS and CDR2 as YYNGEE. This CDR3 spans 15 amino acids. In nucleotides, the CDR3 is TGTGCCAGCAGCGTCCGGCTAGCGGGATACAATGAGCAGTTCTTC. Its translation is CASSVRLAGYNEQFF.

V and J are TRBV25-1 and TRBJ1-3; TRBD1 is a possible D gene (6 bases). Trimming shortened V by 3 bases and J by 2 bases, and 11 bases separated the two germline ends. The CDR3 is made up of 15 amino acids. Germline V gene data show CDR1 as MGHDK and CDR2 as SYGVNS. The CDR3 sequence: CASSEGHLTGNTIYF. For the CDR3, the DNA is TGTGCCAGCAGTGAGGGACACCTGACTGGAAACACCATATATTTT.

The V call is TRBV2, the J call TRBJ1-5; D gene unclear. This CDR3 has 15 amino acids. Per germline, CDR1 SNHLY and CDR2 FYNNEI. The V gene lost 5 bases and the J gene lost 5 bases, with 16 bases spanning the gap. CDR3 region: CASSLDGLRDQPQHF. The CDR3 DNA reads TGTGCCAGCAGTTTGGACGGCCTGCGGGATCAGCCCCAGCATTTT.

The gene calls are TRBV6-2 or TRBV6-3 and TRBJ2-7, with 8 bases identical to TRBD2. The J segment lost 2 bases and the V segment lost 2 bases, leaving 11 bases of the junction unmatched. This CDR3 has 17 residues. The germline V gene has CDR1 MNHEY and CDR2 SVGEGT. The DNA for the CDR3 is TGTGCCAGCAGTTACCGGCTCACTAGCGGACCAACCTACGAGCAGTACTTC. Translated, it gives CASSYRLTSGPTYEQYF.

The V and J genes are TRBV7-6 and TRBJ2-4, with D possibly being TRBD1 (7 bases). Germline-derived CDR1 and CDR2 are SGHVS and FNYEAQ. The length of the CDR3 is 14 residues. With 6 bases removed from V and 9 bases from J, the gap between germline ends came to 18 bases. CDR3 in DNA: TGTGCCAGCAGTTTTAGGGGGCAGGGGGGCATTCAGTACTTC. Its protein product is CASSFRGQGGIQYF.

This chain connects TRBV7-9 to TRBJ2-2; 9 bases map to TRBD1. The V and J ends lost 5 bases and 5 bases, in that order; junction bases with no gene match: 9. The CDR3 has 16 amino acids. The germline V gene has CDR1 SEHNR and CDR2 FQNEAQ (reference sequence). CDR3 nucleotides: TGTGCCAGCAGCCCCGGGACAGGGCGTCATACCGGGGAGCTGTTTTTT. Translation: CASSPGTGRHTGELFF.

The chain combines TRBV28 with TRBJ1-1, with D unresolved. V was cut by 6 bases and J by 4 bases, with 12 bases left in between. From germline, CDR1 is MDHEN and CDR2 SYDVKM. The CDR3 has 13 residues. The CDR3 here is CASRPMEGTEAFF. In DNA form, the CDR3 reads TGTGCCAGCAGGCCGATGGAGGGCACTGAAGCTTTCTTT.

The rearrangement uses TRBV6-4 and TRBJ2-1; D possibly corresponds to TRBD2 (5 bases). The CDR3 has 19 amino acids. The germline CDR1 and CDR2 sequences are MRHNA and SNTAGT. Trimming took off 2 bases at V and 5 bases at J, with 25 bases between the two ends. The CDR3 loop reads CASSDASGLRASSHNEQFF. CDR3 coding DNA: TGTGCCAGCAGTGACGCGAGCGGACTGAGGGCCTCGTCTCACAATGAGCAGTTCTTC.

The chain is built from TRBV7-9 and TRBJ1-6; D ambiguous. The CDR3 is 12 amino acids. CDR1 and CDR2 from the germline V gene are SEHNR and FQNEAQ (reference sequence). V was trimmed by 1 base and J by 8 bases, leaving 3 bases between them. In DNA form, the CDR3 reads TGTGCCAGCAGCTTAGTAGATTCACCCCTCCACTTT. Its protein is CASSLVDSPLHF. The full variable domain, completed using reference TRBV7-9 and TRBJ1-6, is DTGVSQNPRHKITKRGQNVTFRCDPISEHNRLYWYRQTLGQGPEFLTYFQNEAQLEKSRLLSDRFSAERPKGSFSTLEIQRTEQGDSAMYLCASSLVDSPLHFGNGTRLTVT.

The chain is built from TRBV7-9 and TRBJ1-4, with a weak D call TRBD1 (5 bases). Germline V gene lookup returns CDR1 SEHNR and CDR2 FQNEAQ (reference sequence). V lost 3 bases and J lost 5, with 13 bases in between. CDR3 length: 15 residues. The DNA of the CDR3 is TGTGCCAGCAGCTTCATGCGGCAGGGAAATGAAAAACTGTTTTTT. It yields the protein CASSFMRQGNEKLFF.

The chain uses TRBV5-6 and TRBJ1-2; tentatively, D is TRBD1 (5 bases). With 4 bases removed from V and 4 bases from J, the gap between germline ends came to 8 bases. The germline CDR1 and CDR2 sequences are SGHDT and YYEEEE. This CDR3 has 12 residues. In DNA form, the CDR3 reads TGTGCCAGCAGCATGACAGTCTATGGCTACACCTTC. This translates into CASSMTVYGYTF.

This chain connects TRBV2 to TRBJ2-7, with 13 bases identical to TRBD2. Unmatched junction bases numbered 7, after V lost 6 bases and J lost 2 bases. Germline loops: CDR1 SNHLY, CDR2 FYNNEI. The CDR3 is made up of 16 amino acids. CDR3 region: CASSLKGLAGAYEQYF. The DNA for the CDR3 is TGTGCCAGCAGCCTTAAAGGACTAGCGGGGGCCTACGAGCAGTACTTC.

The chain uses TRBV19 and TRBJ1-5; TRBD1 might be the D (6 bases). The CDR3 is 17 residues long. V was pared by 0 bases and J by 6 bases, with 18 bases between. Germline CDR1 reads LNHDA; CDR2 reads SQIVND (reference sequence). CDR3 DNA: TGTGCCAGTAGTATAGATCTGACGGGGAGGGGGAGTCAGCCCCAGCATTTT. Translating it yields CASSIDLTGRGSQPQHF. Full variable domain (outside the CDR3, taken from reference TRBV19 and TRBJ1-5): DGGITQSPKYLFRKEGQNVTLSCEQNLNHDAMYWYRQDPGQGLRLIYYSQIVNDFQKGDIAEGYSVSREKKESFPLTVTSAQKNPTAFYLCASSIDLTGRGSQPQHFGDGTRLSIL.